The 9 T cell receptor beta chains below all came from one sample that was sequenced in a study of tumor and adjacent non-tumor tissue in lung cancer (dated by TCRdb to the late 2010s). Libraries were made using multiplex PCR. The instrument given in TCRdb is Illumina HiSeq 2500. TCRbeta libraries were built by three rounds of nested PCR using primers (Table S4), following protocols modified from ARM-PCR. The public sequencing data were trimmed at Q25 with fastp and processed into clonotypes with MiXCR by TCRdb, which kept only in-frame beta chains. Rows are unified per CDR3 protein, each entry keeping the most common DNA and genes. The sample includes about 85,000 distinct CDR3 sequences, with 61% observed a single time. 15% of the sample belongs to the ten largest clones. RNA was isolated from bulk, unsorted tissue, and RNA quality was assessed with a NanoDrop ND-1000 and an Agilent 2100. The material sequenced was lung tumor tissue. The receptors were gathered from a man aged 65-85 years with non-small cell lung cancer.

For this clonotype: Germline and junction disagree at one end, which may indicate a read error. The chain is built from TRBV19 and TRBJ2-2; D may correspond to TRBD1 or TRBD2 (6 bases each). CDR3 length: 15 residues. Germline V gene lookup returns CDR1 LNHDA and CDR2 SQIVND (reference sequence). The CDR3 is CATSVDRGGTGELFF. DNA for the CDR3: TGTGCCACTAGTGTAGACAGAGGGGGGACCGGGGAGCTGTTTTTT.

As for this clonotype: A much larger clone lies one base from this, so it may be a read error. The rearrangement joins TRBV5-4 to TRBJ2-4; D is perhaps TRBD1 (5 bases). This CDR3 is 14 amino acids long. The germline CDR1 and CDR2 sequences are SGHNT and YYREEE (reference sequence). The V end lost 0 bases, the J end lost 12 bases, and 16 bases lay between the germline ends. The CDR3 DNA follows: TGTGCCAGCAGCTTGGAGGGGCCCAAAAGCACTCAGTACTTC. This translates into CASSLEGPKSTQYF. The full variable domain, its missing parts supplied by reference TRBV5-4 and TRBJ2-4, is ETGVTQSPTHLIKTRGQQVTLRCSSQSGHNTVSWYQQALGQGPQFIFQYYREEENGRGNFPPRFSGLQFPNYSSELNVNALELDDSALYLCASSLEGPKSTQYFGAGTRLSVL.

The sample holds many counts of this clonotype. J is TRBJ2-1 and V is TRBV4-1; D ambiguous. The CDR3 covers 12 residues. The ends were cut back, 4 bases at V and 8 bases at J, with 9 bases in the middle. Germline CDR1 is MGHRA and CDR2 is YSYEKL. CDR3 in amino acids: CASSRPYDEQFF. CDR3 DNA: TGCGCCAGCAGCCGCCCGTACGATGAGCAGTTCTTC.

In its sample, this clonotype was seen a few times. This chain connects TRBV28 to TRBJ2-3; TRBD2 aligns across 9 bases. CDR1 is MDHEN and CDR2 is SYDVKM in the germline V gene. The CDR3 length is 15 residues. With V trimmed by 4 bases and J by 5 bases, 7 bases remained unmatched. The CDR3, as DNA: TGTGCCAGCAGTTCCCCGGCGGGAGGGATAGATACGCAGTATTTT. Translation: CASSSPAGGIDTQYF.

The gene calls are TRBV5-1 and TRBJ2-7; D is perhaps TRBD1 (6 bases). This CDR3 has 14 amino acids. V lost 2 bases and J 9 bases, leaving 18 bases between the germline ends. Germline CDR1 reads SGHRS; CDR2 reads YFSETQ. CDR3 DNA sequence: TGCGCCAGCAGCTTCCGACAGGCCCCCTCCGGGCAGTACTTC. Its protein product is CASSFRQAPSGQYF.

The chain couples TRBV6-6 to TRBJ1-5; 8 bases are a match to TRBD1. CDR3 length: 12 residues. In germline, CDR1 is MNHNY, CDR2 SVGAGI (reference sequence). The V and J ends lost 11 bases and 9 bases, in that order; junction bases with no gene match: 9. CDR3 nucleotide sequence: TGTGCCGAAGGCCAGGGGGCTCGGCCCCAGCATTTT. This codes for CAEGQGARPQHF.

In regard to this clonotype: A single base separates this from a much larger clone, so it may be a read error. The chain couples TRBV5-8 to TRBJ1-1, with no clear D. V was clipped by 0 bases and J by 1 base, with 10 bases between them. This CDR3 region has 15 residues. Germline V gives CDR1 SGHTS, CDR2 YDEGEE. As DNA, the CDR3 is TGTGCCAGCAGCTTGGGTCGGCTCCGGAACACTGAAGCTTTCTTT. Protein product: CASSLGRLRNTEAFF.

This clonotype was counted many times. The chain links TRBV4-1 to TRBJ2-7, with D possibly TRBD2 on 5 matching bases. This CDR3 comprises 17 residues. Trimming pared 0 bases from V and 5 bases from J, leaving 20 bases between. From germline, CDR1 is MGHRA and CDR2 YSYEKL. CDR3 sequence reads: CASSQDYRASSGNEQYF. The CDR3 nucleotides read TGCGCCAGCAGCCAAGATTACCGGGCTAGCAGTGGGAACGAGCAGTACTTC.

In regard to this clonotype: Germline is not matched at one junction end, which may reflect a read error. V gene TRBV4-1 combines with J gene TRBJ2-7; tentative D call: TRBD2 (5 bases). This CDR3 has 15 amino acids. Germline CDR1 reads MGHRA; CDR2 reads YSYEKL. The CDR3 DNA sequence: TGCGCCAGCAACCAAGATACGGGGTACCCCTACGAGCAGCACTTC. Its translation is CASNQDTGYPYEQHF.